Following are 29 T cell receptor beta chains from one sample sequenced in a study of T cells in Graves' hyperthyroidism and ophthalmopathy (dated by TCRdb to about 2019). The library was prepared using multiplex PCR. The listed sequencing device is Illumina HiSeq 2000. The TCR beta CDR3 regions were amplified from the RNA transcripts. A first-round RT-PCR of the TCR CDR3 used the HTBI primer set with the Qiagen OneStep RT-PCR kit. TCRdb applied fastp at Q25 and MiXCR to the public reads, then kept only in-frame beta chains. Each CDR3 protein appears once, grouped with its most common genes and DNA. The sample has roughly 290,000 distinct CDR3 sequences on record, roughly an eighth of them singletons. Together, the top ten hold approximately 7.9% of the sample. What was sequenced was blood. The receptors shown here come from a woman aged 40-49 years with Graves' hyperthyroidism.

This clonotype was detected only a few times. The V gene is TRBV19, the J gene TRBJ2-1; D may be TRBD1 (6 bases). The CDR3 has 14 residues. The ends were cut back, 6 bases at V and 4 bases at J, with 13 bases in the middle. The germline V gene encodes CDR1 LNHDA and CDR2 SQIVND (reference sequence). The CDR3 protein is CASSNLQGYNEQFF. DNA for the CDR3: TGTGCCAGTAGCAACCTTCAGGGGTACAATGAGCAGTTCTTC.

This clonotype was seen at least ten times. The chain recombines TRBV6-1 with TRBJ1-1, with D perhaps matching TRBD1 (5 bases). The V gene lost 9 bases and the J gene lost 0 bases, with 17 bases spanning the gap. The CDR3 is 15 residues long. Germline V gives CDR1 MNHNS, CDR2 SASEGT. CDR3 residues: CASTQGGSMNTEAFF. DNA for the CDR3: TGTGCCAGTACCCAGGGTGGTTCGATGAACACTGAAGCTTTCTTT.

Ten or more counts support this clonotype. The chain carries TRBV28 and TRBJ1-1, with D possibly TRBD1 on 6 matching bases. V gave up 7 bases and J gave up 0 bases, with 12 bases separating them. The CDR3 runs to 14 residues. Looked up from germline, CDR1 is MDHEN and CDR2 is SYDVKM. CDR3 DNA sequence: TGTGCCAGCAAAAGGGGACACTTGAACACTGAAGCTTTCTTT. Residues: CASKRGHLNTEAFF.

At least ten counts were recorded for this clonotype. J is TRBJ1-1 and V is TRBV20-1, with 12 bases lining up with TRBD1. The CDR3 contains 17 residues. J lost 4 bases, V lost 3 bases, and 12 bases had no gene match. Germline V gives CDR1 DFQATT, CDR2 SNEGSKA (reference sequence). The CDR3 DNA sequence: TGCAGTGCTAGGGCGGGACAGGGGGCAAACGGAGGCACTGAAGCTTTCTTT. Encoded protein: CSARAGQGANGGTEAFF.

This clonotype was recorded at least ten times. The chain employs TRBV20-1 and TRBJ2-3; a possible D gene is TRBD1 (5 bases). The germline gives CDR1 DFQATT, CDR2 SNEGSKA (reference sequence). V lost 2 bases and J 0 bases, leaving 9 bases between the germline ends. The CDR3 runs to 14 residues. CDR3 DNA sequence: TGCAGTGCTAGAAGGACACTTAGCACAGATACGCAGTATTTT. It yields the protein CSARRTLSTDTQYF.

This clonotype showed up many times. V is TRBV3-1 and J is TRBJ1-4, with D unclear. Trimming removed 4 bases at V and 5 bases at J, with 14 bases between. This CDR3 is 15 amino acids long. Germline assignment: CDR1 LGHDT and CDR2 YNNKEL (reference sequence). The CDR3 reads CASSPRGAMNEKLFF. The CDR3 DNA sequence: TGTGCCAGCAGCCCACGGGGAGCAATGAATGAAAAACTGTTTTTT.

In this sample, this clonotype turned up many times. V and J are TRBV12-3 or TRBV12-4 and TRBJ1-2; D is uncertain. This CDR3 is built from 13 residues. V was pared by 7 bases and J by 1 base, with 10 bases between. CDR3 in DNA: TGTGCCAGCACCATGACGGGTAACTATGGCTACACCTTC. Protein: CASTMTGNYGYTF.

This clonotype has a count of ten or more. The chain is built from TRBV28 and TRBJ1-5, with unresolved D. Germline V gives CDR1 MDHEN, CDR2 SYDVKM. There are 14 residues in the CDR3. The V end was cut by 7 bases, the J end by 7 bases, with 17 bases between. CDR3 sequence reads: CASTLVGVRQPQHF. Written as DNA, the CDR3 is TGTGCCAGCACCCTGGTTGGGGTGCGACAGCCCCAGCATTTT.

In its sample, this clonotype was seen many times. This sequence joins TRBV7-2 and TRBJ2-3, with a possible D match to TRBD2 (6 bases). V was pared by 4 bases and J by 5 bases, with 13 bases between. CDR1 SGHTA and CDR2 FQGNSA come from the germline V gene. This CDR3 is 14 amino acids long. Here the CDR3 reads CASSWTGEQDTQYF. The CDR3, as DNA: TGTGCCAGCAGCTGGACGGGGGAGCAAGATACGCAGTATTTT.

J is TRBJ1-2 and V is TRBV19, with D hard to call. The CDR3 runs to 13 residues. Germline assignment: CDR1 LNHDA and CDR2 SQIVND (reference sequence). The V end lost 10 bases, the J end lost 7 bases, and 19 bases lay between the germline ends. The CDR3 DNA sequence: TGTGCCACTACAGATTCCCTGGCGATTGGCTACACCTTC. It encodes CATTDSLAIGYTF.

This clonotype was counted at least ten times. The rearrangement links TRBV5-4 to TRBJ2-1; TRBD2 aligns across 9 bases. J gave up 7 bases and V 0 bases, and 8 bases lay outside the gene matches. CDR1 is SGHNT and CDR2 is YYREEE in the germline V gene (reference sequence). CDR3 length: 16 residues. The CDR3 DNA follows: TGTGCCAGCAGCTTGGATATAGCGGGAGTGGGGAATGAGCAGTTCTTC. This translates into CASSLDIAGVGNEQFF.

This clonotype was recorded many times. This chain connects TRBV28 to TRBJ1-1; possible D gene TRBD1, 5 bases. From germline, CDR1 is MDHEN and CDR2 SYDVKM. The CDR3 extends over 15 amino acids. With 4 bases removed from V and 2 bases from J, the gap between germline ends came to 14 bases. DNA of the CDR3: TGTGCCAGCAGTTCGGCGGGACCTGTAAACACTGAAGCTTTCTTT. Amino acid sequence: CASSSAGPVNTEAFF.

The chain is built from TRBV6-4 and TRBJ2-3; TRBD1 matches at 7 bases. CDR3 length: 15 amino acids. V lost 6 bases and J lost 2; bases outside the gene matches: 8. Germline V gene sequence: CDR1 MRHNA, CDR2 SNTAGT. The CDR3 DNA reads TGTGCCAGCAGAGCCGGGACAGCGGTCACAGATACGCAGTATTTT. This codes for CASRAGTAVTDTQYF.

This clonotype was recorded at least ten times. The chain is built from TRBV27 and TRBJ2-7; D is possibly TRBD2 (6 bases). V lost 2 bases to trimming and J lost 5 bases, with 22 bases between them. CDR1 is MNHEY, CDR2 SMNVEV, per germline (reference sequence). CDR3 length: 17 amino acids. CDR3 DNA sequence: TGTGCCAGCAGTTTAAGCGGGCCGGCTTTCTGGGCTAACGAGCAGTACTTC. Translation gives CASSLSGPAFWANEQYF.

The J gene is TRBJ2-5, the V gene TRBV20-1, with D uncertain. Per the germline V gene, CDR1 is DFQATT and CDR2 is SNEGSKA (reference sequence). The CDR3 length is 10 residues. The germline V and J ends were trimmed by 6 bases and 7 bases, with 9 bases remaining between them. This chain's CDR3 is CSALEGTQYF. The CDR3 nucleotides are TGCAGTGCCCTCGAAGGGACCCAGTACTTC.

The chain joins TRBV24-1 to TRBJ2-1; 11 positions agree with TRBD2. The CDR3 contains 15 residues. From germline, CDR1 is KGHDR and CDR2 SFDVKD. Trimming took 0 bases from V and 10 from J; bases not matched to a gene: 4. CDR3 sequence (DNA): TGTGCCACCAGTGATTTGACTAGCGGGGGTGAGGAGCAGTTCTTC. It translates to CATSDLTSGGEEQFF.

CDR3 sequence reads: CASSFVRGRGQETQYF. The CDR3 DNA sequence: TGTGCCAGCAGTTTTGTCCGGGGGCGAGGCCAAGAGACCCAGTACTTC. J is TRBJ2-5 and V is TRBV28, with D perhaps being TRBD1 or TRBD2 (6 bases each). The CDR3 is 16 amino acids. From germline, CDR1 is MDHEN and CDR2 SYDVKM. Trimming left V 3 bases short and J 1 base short, with 15 bases between.

This clonotype was seen repeatedly, ten times or more. The rearrangement links TRBV7-9 to TRBJ2-7, with 7 bases identical to TRBD1. Trimming removed 5 bases from V and 4 bases from J; junction bases left unmatched: 11. The CDR3 has 15 residues. CDR1 is SEHNR and CDR2 is FQNEAQ in the germline V gene (reference sequence). DNA for the CDR3: TGTGCCAGCAGCCCCTATACAGGGGCCATTTACGAGCAGTACTTC. Translating gives CASSPYTGAIYEQYF.

Points on this clonotype: A read error may explain this, as a much larger clone is one base away. CDR3 nucleotides: TGTGCCAGTTCCGGGACTAGCAACACCGGGGCGCTGTTTTTT. Amino acid sequence: CASSGTSNTGALFF. The chain combines TRBV19 with TRBJ2-2, with 9 bases that match TRBD2. The CDR3 consists of 14 residues. Germline assignment: CDR1 LNHDA and CDR2 SQIVND (reference sequence).

The chain combines TRBV3-1 with TRBJ2-1; D may be TRBD1 or TRBD2 (5 bases each). The germline V gene encodes CDR1 LGHDT and CDR2 YNNKEL (reference sequence). This CDR3 region has 15 residues. V shed 6 bases and J shed 9 bases, with 21 bases lying between them. CDR3 sequence reads: CASSPPGISGSEQFF. Written as DNA, the CDR3 is TGTGCCAGCAGTCCGCCAGGGATATCAGGGAGTGAGCAGTTCTTC.

This clonotype was recorded at least ten times. The chain recombines TRBV27 with TRBJ2-2; D gene ambiguous. CDR3 length: 13 amino acids. Germline values: CDR1 MNHEY, CDR2 SMNVEV (reference sequence). With 3 bases removed from V and 6 bases from J, the gap between germline ends came to 8 bases. This CDR3 reads CASSFGISGELFF. In DNA form, the CDR3 reads TGTGCCAGCAGTTTTGGGATCTCCGGGGAGCTGTTTTTT.

This clonotype was counted ten times or more. The V and J genes are TRBV2 and TRBJ2-2, with D tentatively TRBD1 or TRBD2 (5 bases each). CDR1 and CDR2 from the germline V gene are SNHLY and FYNNEI. V shed 5 bases and J shed 3 bases, with 13 bases lying between them. The CDR3 has 15 amino acids. For the CDR3, the DNA is TGTGCCAGCAGTCGGGGCGCGTTGGACACCGGGGAGCTGTTTTTT. Translated: CASSRGALDTGELFF.

This chain joins TRBV25-1 and TRBJ2-1, with TRBD2 identical over 11 bases. V gave up 3 bases and J gave up 0 bases; unmatched junction bases: 7. The CDR3 extends over 18 amino acids. From germline, CDR1 is MGHDK and CDR2 SYGVNS. The DNA of the CDR3 is TGTGCCAGCAGTGACCGCCAACTAGCGGGAGTCTCCTACAATGAGCAGTTCTTC. It specifies CASSDRQLAGVSYNEQFF.

This chain uses TRBV28 with TRBJ1-5; TRBD1 matches at 7 bases. This CDR3 is 15 amino acids long. With V trimmed by 6 bases and J by 5 bases, 10 bases remained unmatched. Per germline, CDR1 MDHEN and CDR2 SYDVKM. CDR3 nucleotide sequence: TGTGCCAGCAGGGGTCGGGACAGTTCCTATCAGCCCCAGCATTTT. It translates to CASRGRDSSYQPQHF.

This clonotype was seen a handful of times. The chain is built from TRBV20-1 and TRBJ1-2; possible D gene TRBD1, 6 bases. Looked up from germline, CDR1 is DFQATT and CDR2 is SNEGSKA (reference sequence). Between the trimmed V and J ends, which lost 0 bases and 2 bases, there was a span of 16 bases. The CDR3 has 16 residues. In nucleotides, the CDR3 is TGCAGTGCTAGAGACCTCGGGGGGCCGTCGAACTATGGCTACACCTTC. The encoded protein is CSARDLGGPSNYGYTF.

V gene TRBV20-1 combines with J gene TRBJ2-5; 12 bases match TRBD2. Germline-derived CDR1 and CDR2 are DFQATT and SNEGSKA (reference sequence). V was clipped by 3 bases and J by 1 base; unmatched bases: 6. The CDR3 is made up of 16 amino acids. CDR3 loop: CSASRLAGDRQETQYF. The CDR3 nucleotides are TGCAGTGCTAGTAGACTAGCGGGAGATCGCCAAGAGACCCAGTACTTC.

This clonotype was detected a few times. The genes are TRBV9 and TRBJ2-5; D may be TRBD1 (5 bases). CDR1 is SGDLS and CDR2 is YYNGEE in the germline V gene. This CDR3 spans 13 amino acids. Deletions cut 1 base from V and 5 bases from J, with 9 bases between. This CDR3 reads CASSVMGPETQYF. In DNA, the CDR3 is TGTGCCAGCAGCGTAATGGGGCCCGAGACCCAGTACTTC.

This clonotype was detected ten times or more. The gene calls are TRBV9 and TRBJ1-6; unclear D gene. Germline values: CDR1 SGDLS, CDR2 YYNGEE. This CDR3 has 12 residues. V lost 3 bases to trimming and J lost 6 bases, with 4 bases between them. CDR3 DNA sequence: TGTGCCAGCAGCGATGCTAATTCACCCCTCCACTTT. It yields the protein CASSDANSPLHF.

This clonotype was counted ten times or more. This sequence joins TRBV27 and TRBJ2-3; tentative D call: TRBD2 (5 bases). Trimming took 3 bases from V and 2 from J, leaving 9 bases between them. This CDR3 is 14 amino acids long. Germline-derived CDR1 and CDR2 are MNHEY and SMNVEV (reference sequence). Here the CDR3 DNA reads TGTGCCAGCAGTTTTGGACTGTTCACAGATACGCAGTATTTT. The encoded protein is CASSFGLFTDTQYF.